This entry lists 5 T cell receptor beta chains sequenced from one sample in a study. TCRdb redid the calling of the 5' RACE reads with MiXCR, one entry per CDR3 protein. Among 35,000 to 50,000 distinct CDR3 sequences listed, 22% were seen once. Cells sorted as Tregs were CD4+, CD25+ and CD127-/low. Sequenced sample: Tregs sorted from a lymph node. These receptors came from a female donor with breast cancer.

This clonotype turned up a few times. The chain recombines TRBV4-1 with TRBJ2-1; tentative D call: TRBD2 (5 bases). Germline V gene data show CDR1 as MGHRA and CDR2 as YSYEKL. Trimming left V 5 bases short and J 4 bases short, with 15 bases between. This CDR3 contains 15 residues. CDR3 sequence (DNA): TGCGCCAGCAGCTCCCGGACTGGGAAATACAATGAGCAGTTCTTC. This encodes CASSSRTGKYNEQFF.

This clonotype was observed at least ten times. The chain uses TRBV27 and TRBJ1-5; D gene uncertain. Looked up from germline, CDR1 is MNHEY and CDR2 is SMNVEV (reference sequence). Deletions cut 6 bases from V and 6 bases from J, with 12 bases between. CDR3 length equals 13 residues. This CDR3 reads CASSNTAGQPQHF. The CDR3 DNA reads as TGTGCCAGCAGCAACACGGCCGGTCAGCCCCAGCATTTT.

The chain recombines TRBV6-2 or TRBV6-3 with TRBJ2-7; no definite D call. CDR1 is MNHEY and CDR2 is SVGEGT in the germline V gene. The ends were cut back, 2 bases at V and 4 bases at J, with 9 bases in the middle. The length of the CDR3 is 13 residues. CDR3 region: CASSYPGQYEQYF. The CDR3 bases are TGTGCCAGCAGTTACCCCGGGCAGTACGAGCAGTACTTC.

This clonotype was observed at least ten times. The chain couples TRBV7-9 to TRBJ1-2, with D uncertain. The germline V gene has CDR1 SEHNR and CDR2 FQNEAQ (reference sequence). The CDR3 totals 13 residues. V gave up 3 bases and J gave up 8 bases, with 13 bases separating them. As DNA, the CDR3 is TGTGCCAGCAGCTTCGCAGCCCCGGAGGGCTACACCTTC. Protein: CASSFAAPEGYTF.

This clonotype was seen at least ten times. V is TRBV4-1 and J is TRBJ2-2; D gene uncertain. This CDR3 is 15 amino acids long. The ends were cut back, 4 bases at V and 2 bases at J, with 11 bases in the middle. CDR1 and CDR2 (germline): MGHRA, YSYEKL. The CDR3 protein is CASSRDGDNTGELFF. The CDR3 coding sequence is TGCGCCAGCAGCCGGGATGGAGACAACACCGGGGAGCTGTTTTTT.